Presented here are 14 T cell receptor beta chains from one specimen sequenced in a study of T cell repertoires in cytomegalovirus infection. These receptors' targets are unknown. TCRdb analysed the reads with MiXCR anew, one entry per CDR3 protein. Here the sample spans roughly 200,000 distinct CDR3 sequences, approximately 38% being singletons. The specimen comprised CD8+ T cells from cultured PBMCs, sampled from culture after CMV antigen stimulation. The source is a human donor in good health (CMV status not recorded). Some clones in this sample may be carry-over from other donors' samples.

The chain combines TRBV4-1 with TRBJ2-7, with D unresolved. This CDR3 comprises 16 residues. V was cut by 4 bases and J by 0 bases, with 16 bases left in between. From germline, CDR1 is MGHRA and CDR2 YSYEKL. Here the CDR3 reads CASSPSSPVVSYEQYF. CDR3 coding DNA: TGCGCCAGCAGCCCTTCATCTCCGGTGGTCTCCTACGAGCAGTACTTC.

The chain is built from TRBV7-3 and TRBJ2-5; no clear D. Trimming shortened V by 3 bases and J by 3 bases, and 14 bases separated the two germline ends. Germline lookup yields CDR1 SGHTA and CDR2 FQGTGA. The CDR3 is made up of 15 amino acids. The CDR3 protein is CASSLVGSRKETQYF. The CDR3 nucleotides read TGTGCCAGCAGCTTGGTAGGGTCGAGGAAAGAGACCCAGTACTTC.

The chain couples TRBV27 to TRBJ2-1; D gene unclear. V was cut by 4 bases and J by 10 bases, with 8 bases left in between. Germline CDR1 and CDR2: MNHEY and SMNVEV (reference sequence). This CDR3 is 11 amino acids long. CDR3 amino acids: CASSSNDEQFF. CDR3 nucleotides: TGTGCCAGCAGTTCAAACGACGAGCAGTTCTTC.

V and J are TRBV12-3 or TRBV12-4 and TRBJ1-2; possible D gene TRBD1, 6 bases. Trimming took off 3 bases at V and 7 bases at J, with 12 bases between the two ends. CDR3 length: 13 amino acids. The CDR3 here is CASSLGTTFGYTF. CDR3 nucleotides: TGTGCCAGCAGTTTGGGGACAACCTTTGGCTACACCTTC.

The chain has TRBV27 and TRBJ1-2; weak D call: TRBD1 (5 bases). In germline, CDR1 is MNHEY, CDR2 SMNVEV (reference sequence). This CDR3 contains 14 residues. V was cut by 8 bases and J by 7 bases, with 20 bases left in between. The CDR3 coding sequence is TGTGCCAGCTCTGCAGGGAGGGGCCGGGGTGGCTACACCTTC. Translating it yields CASSAGRGRGGYTF.

Note on this clonotype: A much larger clone differs from this one at a single base, so this may be a read error. The gene calls are TRBV7-2 and TRBJ1-5; D perhaps matches TRBD1 (5 bases). CDR1 is SGHTA, CDR2 FQGNSA, per germline. The CDR3 sequence is 12 residues long. DNA for the CDR3: TGTGCCAACAGCACCCCCGGGGCCCCTCCGGATTTT. Protein product: CANSTPGAPPDF. Combining the CDR3 with reference TRBV7-2 and TRBJ1-5 gives the whole variable domain GAGVSQSPSNKVTEKGKDVELRCDPISGHTALYWYRQSLGQGLEFLIYFQGNSAPDKSGLPSDRFSAERTGGSVSTLTIQRTQQEDSAVYLCANSTPGAPPDFGDGTRLSIL.

The V and J genes are TRBV6-5 and TRBJ2-2; D is uncertain. The CDR3 is 12 amino acids. V gave up 6 bases and J gave up 3 bases, with 5 bases separating them. Germline CDR1 MNHEY, CDR2 SVGAGI. The CDR3 is CASRPYTGELFF. The CDR3 DNA reads as TGTGCCAGCAGGCCCTACACCGGGGAGCTGTTTTTT.

This sequence joins TRBV2 and TRBJ2-7; D is undetermined. The V end lost 7 bases, the J end lost 3 bases, and 10 bases lay between the germline ends. The CDR3 is 12 amino acids. CDR1 and CDR2 (germline): SNHLY, FYNNEI. The CDR3 sequence: CASKGRDYEQYF. Here the CDR3 DNA reads TGTGCCAGCAAGGGCAGAGACTACGAGCAGTACTTC.

The gene calls are TRBV11-2 and TRBJ2-1; the match to TRBD1 covers 7 bases. The CDR3 covers 15 residues. V lost 5 bases, J lost 4 bases, and 8 bases stayed unmatched. Germline CDR1 and CDR2: SGHAT and FQNNGV. The CDR3 is CASSVRQGSYNEQFF. As DNA, the CDR3 is TGTGCCAGCAGCGTGCGACAGGGCTCGTACAATGAGCAGTTCTTC. Looking up the rest from reference TRBV11-2 and TRBJ2-1 gives the full variable domain: EAGVAQSPRYKIIEKRQSVAFWCNPISGHATLYWYQQILGQGPKLLIQFQNNGVVDDSQLPKDRFSAERLKGVDSTLKIQPAKLEDSAVYLCASSVRQGSYNEQFFGPGTRLTVL.

The chain is built from TRBV16 and TRBJ2-7; D is unresolved. The germline V and J ends were trimmed by 0 bases and 5 bases, with 11 bases remaining between them. Germline V gene data show CDR1 as KGHSY and CDR2 as FQNENV. There are 14 residues in the CDR3. The CDR3 nucleotides read TGTGCCAGCAGCCAATCCTGGGGAAATGACGAGCAGTACTTC. Translated: CASSQSWGNDEQYF.

Here the CDR3 reads CASSVSGRGTYNEQFF. The DNA of the CDR3 is TGTGCCAGCAGCGTAAGTGGGAGGGGAACCTACAATGAGCAGTTCTTC. This chain connects TRBV9 to TRBJ2-1; 7 bases align to TRBD2. The CDR3 is made up of 16 amino acids. Losses at the gene ends were 1 base for V and 2 bases for J; bases not matched to a gene: 6. Germline values: CDR1 SGDLS, CDR2 YYNGEE.

This clonotype was recorded at least ten times. The chain has TRBV11-2 and TRBJ1-6; possibly TRBD1 for D (5 bases). Germline V gives CDR1 SGHAT, CDR2 FQNNGV. This CDR3 region has 16 residues. With 6 bases removed from V and 3 bases from J, the gap between germline ends came to 15 bases. DNA for the CDR3: TGTGCCAGCAGGGGGCTGCGGGGCAGCTATAATTCACCCCTCCACTTT. Translating it yields CASRGLRGSYNSPLHF.

In this sample, this clonotype turned up many times. The J gene is TRBJ2-1, the V gene TRBV7-2; TRBD2 matches at 10 bases. Germline V gives CDR1 SGHTA, CDR2 FQGNSA. The CDR3 has 19 residues. V dropped 2 bases and J dropped 2; count of bases not matched to a gene: 12. The CDR3 region is CASSLNPTSGLETYNEQFF. The CDR3 nucleotides read TGTGCCAGCAGCTTAAATCCGACTAGCGGGTTGGAAACCTACAATGAGCAGTTCTTC.

This chain joins TRBV4-1 and TRBJ1-1; D is unresolved. V lost 2 bases and J 1 base, leaving 11 bases between the germline ends. Germline assignment: CDR1 MGHRA and CDR2 YSYEKL. The CDR3 contains 15 residues. In nucleotides, the CDR3 is TGCGCCAGCAGCCAACCCGCCCGACGGAACACTGAAGCTTTCTTT. Translated: CASSQPARRNTEAFF.